This TCR beta chain was identified in a study of blood T cell repertoires in COVID-19. For the study at large: Both acute and convalescent COVID-19 samples were obtained from the United States, Italy and Spain. Sources were T cells, B-cell-depleted T cells, or PBMCs; the material itself was cDNA or gDNA.

Original processing notes: Reference gene primer amplification gave estimated nucleated cell counts. Data came from immunoSEQ multiplex PCR; TCRdb stores just in-frame clones and leaves some out. The V and J calls and clone size were taken over from that table, and D and trimming were inferred from the DNA. The repertoire consists of tens of thousands of clones, with 90% occurring once and the leading ten covering about 1.7%. Germline V gene sequence: CDR1 MNHNY, CDR2 SVGAGI (reference sequence). Trimming removed 5 bases at V and 5 bases at J, with 16 bases between. This CDR3 comprises 14 residues. Input material: peripheral blood. This chain links TRBV6-6 with TRBJ2-7; maybe TRBD2 (6 bases). This sequence was found in a man in his 60s with acute or convalescent COVID-19. CDR3 residues: CASSPTRRGDEQYF. Written as DNA, the CDR3 is TGTGCCAGCAGTCCCACCAGGCGGGGCGACGAGCAGTACTTC.